One and the same sample provided the 32 T cell receptor beta chains below, sequenced in a study of cytomegalovirus exposure and HLA in healthy donors. The PCR used 60 Vbeta and 13 Jbeta primers. TCRdb's table, derived via immunoSEQ multiplex PCR, lists solely in-frame clones and lacks some. The sample data list 130,000 or so clones. The sequenced material came from PBMCs. The receptors shown here come from a woman aged 40 to 49 in good health and CMV-seronegative.

CDR3 bases: TGTGCCAGCAGTGCCCCGGAGGACAGGGAGTATGGCTACACCTTC. Translated: CASSAPEDREYGYTF. The rearrangement links TRBV28 to TRBJ1-2; 8 positions match TRBD1. CDR1 MDHEN and CDR2 SYDVKM come from the germline V gene. The CDR3 loop spans 15 amino acids. V lost 5 bases, J lost 5 bases, and 10 bases stayed unmatched.

The chain uses TRBV2 and TRBJ2-5, with 8 nucleotides matching TRBD1. CDR1 SNHLY and CDR2 FYNNEI come from the germline V gene. This CDR3 is built from 12 residues. V was pared by 11 bases and J by 2 bases, with 4 bases of the junction left unmatched. CDR3 in amino acids: CAGQGPQETQYF. CDR3 bases: TGTGCCGGACAGGGACCTCAAGAGACCCAGTACTTC.

The rearrangement joins TRBV27 to TRBJ1-2, with a possible D match to TRBD1 (6 bases). Deletions cut 10 bases from V and 4 bases from J, with 13 bases between. This CDR3 comprises 12 residues. The germline gives CDR1 MNHEY, CDR2 SMNVEV (reference sequence). Written as DNA, the CDR3 is TGTGCCACTTTACAGGGTGCCTATGGCTACACCTTC. Translation: CATLQGAYGYTF.

The V and J genes are TRBV7-2 and TRBJ2-3; D is ambiguous. Per the germline V gene, CDR1 is SGHTA and CDR2 is FQGNSA. The CDR3 contains 14 residues. V lost 4 bases and J 2 bases, leaving 10 bases between the germline ends. The CDR3 region is CASSSTPDTDTQYF. As DNA, the CDR3 is TGTGCCAGCAGCTCGACTCCCGACACAGATACGCAGTATTTT.

The chain uses TRBV7-2 and TRBJ2-2, with 7 bases aligning to TRBD2. V was clipped by 1 base and J by 0 bases; unmatched bases: 2. CDR1 is SGHTA, CDR2 FQGNSA, per germline. The length of the CDR3 is 16 residues. The DNA of the CDR3 is TGTGCCAGCAGCTTAGGGCGGGGGACGAACACCGGGGAGCTGTTTTTT. Translating it yields CASSLGRGTNTGELFF.

The chain employs TRBV9 and TRBJ2-7; D may be TRBD2 (5 bases). CDR1 is SGDLS, CDR2 YYNGEE, per germline. CDR3 length: 15 residues. Trimming stripped 6 bases from V and 0 bases from J, with 16 bases between. In DNA form, the CDR3 reads TGTGCCAGCACCCTCGGGGTCCCTAACTCCTACGAGCAGTACTTC. Translating gives CASTLGVPNSYEQYF. Filled out from reference TRBV9 and TRBJ2-7, the complete variable domain reads DSGVTQTPKHLITATGQRVTLRCSPRSGDLSVYWYQQSLDQGLQFLIQYYNGEERAKGNILERFSAQQFPDLHSELNLSSLELGDSALYFCASTLGVPNSYEQYFGPGTRLTVT.

CDR3 sequence (DNA): TGTGCCAGTAGTATTTCACCTGGCGGCTACACCTTC. This gives the protein CASSISPGGYTF. V usage is TRBV19 and J usage is TRBJ1-2; D is ambiguous. Germline V gene lookup returns CDR1 LNHDA and CDR2 SQIVND (reference sequence). Deletions cut 3 bases from V and 8 bases from J, with 10 bases between. This CDR3 has 12 residues.

The chain uses TRBV6-1 and TRBJ1-1, with TRBD1 as a possible D gene (6 bases). The CDR3 consists of 15 residues. Trimming shortened V by 2 bases and J by 7 bases, and 17 bases separated the two germline ends. CDR1 MNHNS and CDR2 SASEGT come from the germline V gene. The CDR3 is CASSEFPTRGGEAFF. CDR3 nucleotide sequence: TGTGCCAGCAGTGAATTCCCTACCAGGGGCGGTGAAGCTTTCTTT.

This chain connects TRBV18 to TRBJ1-4, with D maybe TRBD1 (5 bases). The length of the CDR3 is 15 residues. The V end lost 3 bases, the J end lost 7 bases, and 15 bases lay between the germline ends. The V gene's germline CDR1 is KGHSH and CDR2 LQKENI. The CDR3 here is CASSPPEGASEKLFF. CDR3 nucleotides: TGTGCCAGCTCACCTCCCGAAGGGGCGAGTGAAAAACTGTTTTTT. The full variable domain, with the rest looked up from reference TRBV18 and TRBJ1-4, is NAGVMQNPRHLVRRRGQEARLRCSPMKGHSHVYWYRQLPEEGLKFMVYLQKENIIDESGMPKERFSAEFPKEGPSILRIQQVVRGDSAAYFCASSPPEGASEKLFFGSGTQLSVL.

V usage is TRBV5-8 and J usage is TRBJ1-4; D is possibly TRBD1 (6 bases). V lost 4 bases and J lost 10, with 20 bases in between. CDR1 is SGHTS and CDR2 is YDEGEE in the germline V gene. The CDR3 length is 15 residues. The CDR3 reads CASSPGTGNLVKLFF. The DNA for the CDR3 is TGTGCCAGCAGCCCCGGTACAGGGAACTTAGTAAAACTGTTTTTT.

The CDR3 DNA follows: TGTGCCAGCAGCTTAGTGGCGGGGTTCTCCTATAATTCACCCCTCCACTTT. It specifies CASSLVAGFSYNSPLHF. V gene TRBV7-2 combines with J gene TRBJ1-6; D ambiguous. This CDR3 comprises 17 residues. The V and J ends lost 1 base and 0 bases respectively, with 10 bases between them. Germline CDR1 and CDR2: SGHTA and FQGNSA. The whole variable domain, remainder taken from reference TRBV7-2 and TRBJ1-6, is GAGVSQSPSNKVTEKGKDVELRCDPISGHTALYWYRQSLGQGLEFLIYFQGNSAPDKSGLPSDRFSAERTGGSVSTLTIQRTQQEDSAVYLCASSLVAGFSYNSPLHFGNGTRLTVT.

The chain employs TRBV10-3 and TRBJ1-3; perhaps TRBD1 as D (6 bases). The CDR3 has 13 amino acids. CDR1 is ENHRY and CDR2 is SYGVKD in the germline V gene. V dropped 7 bases and J dropped 2 bases, with 9 bases sitting between them. In DNA form, the CDR3 reads TGTGCCATCAAGGGGGAACCTGGAAACACCATATATTTT. This translates into CAIKGEPGNTIYF.

This chain joins TRBV18 and TRBJ2-7, with D tentatively TRBD1 (5 bases). CDR3 length: 12 amino acids. Germline values: CDR1 KGHSH, CDR2 LQKENI. V gave up 5 bases and J gave up 4 bases, with 9 bases separating them. CDR3 nucleotides: TGTGCCAGCTCAACAGGTGTGTACGAGCAGTACTTC. Translation: CASSTGVYEQYF.

This rearrangement joins TRBV9 to TRBJ2-2; TRBD2 matches at 8 bases. CDR1 and CDR2 from the germline V gene are SGDLS and YYNGEE. The CDR3 runs 15 residues. V shed 0 bases and J 7 bases; nucleotides not matched to a gene: 5. The CDR3 coding sequence is TGTGCCAGCAGCGTAGCGGGGGGGTCGGGCGGGGAGCTGTTTTTT. This sequence encodes CASSVAGGSGGELFF.

CDR3 sequence (DNA): TGTGCCAGCAGTCATACGGACAGGAATGAAAAACTGTTTTTT. Translation gives CASSHTDRNEKLFF. This chain connects TRBV27 to TRBJ1-4; 7 positions match TRBD1. The CDR3 has 14 amino acids. The germline CDR1 and CDR2 sequences are MNHEY and SMNVEV (reference sequence). V shed 5 bases and J 5 bases; nucleotides not matched to a gene: 5.

This sequence joins TRBV7-9 and TRBJ2-1; 12 bases match TRBD2. V shed 4 bases and J 7 bases; nucleotides not matched to a gene: 14. The CDR3 consists of 18 residues. The germline V gene has CDR1 SEHNR and CDR2 FQNEAQ (reference sequence). CDR3 in amino acids: CASSYPPRLAGVRNEQFF. The CDR3 region has the DNA TGTGCCAGCAGCTACCCACCCCGACTAGCGGGGGTACGGAATGAGCAGTTCTTC.

The chain employs TRBV7-2 and TRBJ1-6; D unclear. The ends were cut back, 1 base at V and 5 bases at J, with 12 bases in the middle. The CDR3 has 16 residues. Germline values: CDR1 SGHTA, CDR2 FQGNSA. The CDR3 is CASSLVVHQDNSPLHF. The DNA for the CDR3 is TGTGCCAGCAGCTTAGTGGTCCACCAGGATAATTCACCCCTCCACTTT.

V is TRBV5-1 and J is TRBJ2-1; TRBD2 matches 12 bases. The V and J ends lost 0 bases and 9 bases, in that order; junction bases with no gene match: 7. The CDR3 is made up of 16 amino acids. Germline assignment: CDR1 SGHRS and CDR2 YFSETQ. The CDR3 loop reads CASSLGLAGDAGEQFF. CDR3 DNA sequence: TGCGCCAGCAGCTTGGGACTAGCGGGGGACGCGGGTGAGCAGTTCTTC.

This rearrangement joins TRBV27 to TRBJ2-7; D may be TRBD1 (5 bases). V was trimmed by 0 bases and J by 2 bases, leaving 11 bases between them. The CDR3 has 15 residues. Germline V gene data show CDR1 as MNHEY and CDR2 as SMNVEV (reference sequence). This chain's CDR3 is CASSLSRTNPYEQYF. The CDR3 coding sequence is TGTGCCAGCAGTTTATCGAGGACAAATCCCTACGAGCAGTACTTC.

The chain carries TRBV7-9 and TRBJ2-5; D not resolved. The germline gives CDR1 SEHNR, CDR2 FQNEAQ (reference sequence). V lost 10 bases, J lost 0 bases, and 9 bases lay in between. The CDR3 has 12 residues. The chain's CDR3 is CATDQDQETQYF. CDR3 bases: TGTGCCACCGATCAGGACCAAGAGACCCAGTACTTC.

The genes are TRBV5-5 and TRBJ1-1; a weak D match, TRBD1 (6 bases). Trimming left V 3 bases short and J 4 bases short, with 13 bases between. The CDR3 covers 14 residues. The germline gives CDR1 SGHKS, CDR2 YYEKEE (reference sequence). CDR3 protein: CASSSRGGSTEAFF. CDR3 bases: TGTGCCAGCAGCTCCAGGGGAGGGAGCACTGAAGCTTTCTTT.

The chain combines TRBV2 with TRBJ1-2; 8 nucleotides align to TRBD1. Germline V gene data show CDR1 as SNHLY and CDR2 as FYNNEI. CDR3 size: 13 residues. Trimming removed 5 bases from V and 8 bases from J; junction bases left unmatched: 7. CDR3 in DNA: TGTGCCAGCAGTCTTGGACAGGGACGCGGCTACACCTTC. It is translated as CASSLGQGRGYTF.

This rearrangement joins TRBV27 to TRBJ2-6, with D perhaps matching TRBD1 (6 bases). CDR3 length equals 17 residues. Germline lookup yields CDR1 MNHEY and CDR2 SMNVEV (reference sequence). Trimming removed 4 bases from V and 0 bases from J, with 13 bases in between. The CDR3 DNA follows: TGTGCCAGCAGTTACCGGGACACTCCCTCTGGGGCCAACGTCCTGACTTTC. It is translated as CASSYRDTPSGANVLTF.

The V gene is TRBV28, the J gene TRBJ1-2, with 7 bases lining up with TRBD1. J lost 0 bases, V lost 3 bases, and 1 base had no gene match. This CDR3 has 14 amino acids. Germline CDR1 reads MDHEN; CDR2 reads SYDVKM. CDR3 protein: CASSFQGANYGYTF. The DNA of the CDR3 is TGTGCCAGCAGTTTTCAGGGGGCTAACTATGGCTACACCTTC.

The CDR3, as DNA: TGTGCCAGCAGTCTGACGGACAGGGCCTACGAGCAGTACGTC. It is translated as CASSLTDRAYEQYV. The rearrangement joins TRBV6-1 to TRBJ2-7; 8 bases fit TRBD1. V trimming: 5 bases; J trimming: 2 bases; junction bases outside the gene matches: 5. CDR1 and CDR2 from the germline V gene are MNHNS and SASEGT. This CDR3 comprises 14 residues.

This chain uses TRBV11-3 with TRBJ2-6, with TRBD2 as a possible D gene (5 bases). CDR1 is SGHNT, CDR2 YENEEA, per germline. CDR3 length: 17 amino acids. Trimming shortened V by 5 bases and J by 2 bases, and 16 bases separated the two germline ends. Here the CDR3 DNA reads TGTGCCAGCAGCCCAAGTCGGGGATTCGCTGGGGCCAACGTCCTGACTTTC. Its protein product is CASSPSRGFAGANVLTF.

This sequence joins TRBV11-1 and TRBJ1-4; D gene unclear. Looked up from germline, CDR1 is SGHAT and CDR2 is FQDESV (reference sequence). The CDR3 runs 15 residues. The ends were cut back, 1 base at V and 8 bases at J, with 14 bases in the middle. CDR3 in DNA: TGTGCCAGCAGCTTAGAGCCTCCGCCACGGGAAAAACTGTTTTTT. This translates into CASSLEPPPREKLFF. Full variable domain (outside the CDR3, taken from reference TRBV11-1 and TRBJ1-4): EAEVAQSPRYKITEKSQAVAFWCDPISGHATLYWYRQILGQGPELLVQFQDESVVDDSQLPKDRFSAERLKGVDSTLKIQPAELGDSAMYLCASSLEPPPREKLFFGSGTQLSVL.

The gene calls are TRBV6-5 and TRBJ2-3, with TRBD1 matching over 7 bases. Germline values: CDR1 MNHEY, CDR2 SVGAGI. The CDR3 consists of 15 residues. Trimming removed 2 bases from V and 1 base from J; junction bases left unmatched: 3. CDR3 nucleotide sequence: TGTGCCAGCAGTTACAGGGGGCCGGGCACAGATACGCAGTATTTT. Protein sequence: CASSYRGPGTDTQYF.

V is TRBV28 and J is TRBJ1-3; D not certain. V was shortened by 5 bases and J by 1 base, with 12 bases between the two germline ends. This CDR3 has 15 amino acids. Germline V lookup: CDR1 MDHEN, CDR2 SYDVKM. In DNA form, the CDR3 reads TGTGCCAGCAGTCCCCCCTCTCGGTCTGGAAACACCATATATTTT. This encodes CASSPPSRSGNTIYF.

The chain is built from TRBV6-5 and TRBJ1-2, with 9 bases that match TRBD1. Per the germline V gene, CDR1 is MNHEY and CDR2 is SVGAGI. The CDR3 consists of 13 residues. The junction had 7 bases not matched to a gene; V was cut back by 5 bases and J by 9 bases. The DNA of the CDR3 is TGTGCCAGCAGTCACCAGGACAGGGGTAGCTACACCTTC. This sequence encodes CASSHQDRGSYTF.

The chain couples TRBV6-6 to TRBJ2-5, with D possibly matching TRBD1 (6 bases). The V end was cut by 7 bases, the J end by 5 bases, with 20 bases between. The CDR3 consists of 15 residues. CDR1 and CDR2 from the germline V gene are MNHNY and SVGAGI (reference sequence). This chain's CDR3 is CASTQGSSRSETQYF. In DNA form, the CDR3 reads TGTGCCAGCACCCAGGGGAGTAGCAGGAGCGAGACCCAGTACTTC.

The chain has TRBV6-6 and TRBJ2-5; the D is unclear. The CDR3 runs to 13 residues. The germline V and J ends were trimmed by 2 bases and 5 bases, with 9 bases remaining between them. The germline CDR1 and CDR2 sequences are MNHNY and SVGAGI (reference sequence). The CDR3 DNA follows: TGTGCCAGCAGTTACCGCCAGTCGGAGACCCAGTACTTC. This encodes CASSYRQSETQYF.